This T cell receptor (beta chain) was recovered during a study of blood T cells in healthy people across ages. This clonotype has more than one count but fewer than ten. Combining a sample-barcoded 5' primer with a J-beta primer mix, a second PCR ran for roughly 7 to 12 cycles. Every molecule of cDNA carried a tag from a template-switch adaptor with 12 random nucleotides. TCRdb redid the calling of the 5' RACE reads with MiXCR, one entry per CDR3 protein. The sample yields 1.5 million to 2 million distinct CDR3 sequences, 28% seen once. Sequenced: blood. The sequence was obtained from a woman in her thirties in good health.

The CDR3: CASNRAGTSQETQYF. CDR3 DNA sequence: TGCGCCAGCAACAGAGCCGGGACTAGCCAAGAGACCCAGTACTTC. The chain has TRBV5-1 and TRBJ2-5, with 8 bases matching TRBD2. The V gene's germline CDR1 is SGHRS and CDR2 YFSETQ. CDR3 size: 15 residues. Germline trimming cut 6 bases from V and 1 base from J; bases unmatched to any gene: 8. Full variable domain (outside the CDR3, taken from reference TRBV5-1 and TRBJ2-5): KAGVTQTPRYLIKTRGQQVTLSCSPISGHRSVSWYQQTPGQGLQFLFEYFSETQRNKGNFPGRFSGRQFSNSRSEMNVSTLELGDSALYLCASNRAGTSQETQYFGPGTRLLVL.